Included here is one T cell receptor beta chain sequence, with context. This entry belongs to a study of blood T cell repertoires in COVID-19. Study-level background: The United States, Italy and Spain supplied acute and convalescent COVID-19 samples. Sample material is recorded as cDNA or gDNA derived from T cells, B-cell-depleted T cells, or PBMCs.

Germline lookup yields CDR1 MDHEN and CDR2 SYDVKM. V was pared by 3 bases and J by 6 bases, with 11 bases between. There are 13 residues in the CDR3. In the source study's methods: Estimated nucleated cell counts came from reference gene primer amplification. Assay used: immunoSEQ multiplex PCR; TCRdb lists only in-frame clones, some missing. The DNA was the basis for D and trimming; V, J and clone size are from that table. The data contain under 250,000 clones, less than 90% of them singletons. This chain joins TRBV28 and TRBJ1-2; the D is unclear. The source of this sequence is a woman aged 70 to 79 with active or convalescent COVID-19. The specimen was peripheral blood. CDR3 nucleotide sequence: TGTGCCAGCAGTTTTGAGGGTCTTCATGGCTACACCTTC. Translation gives CASSFEGLHGYTF.